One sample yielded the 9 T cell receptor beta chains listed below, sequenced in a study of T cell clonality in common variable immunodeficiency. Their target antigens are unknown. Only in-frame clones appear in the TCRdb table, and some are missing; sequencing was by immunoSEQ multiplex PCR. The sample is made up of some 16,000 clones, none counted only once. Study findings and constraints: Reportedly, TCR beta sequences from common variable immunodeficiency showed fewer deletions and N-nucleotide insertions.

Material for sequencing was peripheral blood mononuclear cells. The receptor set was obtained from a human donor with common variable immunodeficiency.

The CDR3 region is CASSLVRVGLWPQHF. The DNA read from the CDR3 is TGTGCCAGCAGCTTGGTCAGGGTAGGGCTGTGGCCC. V usage is TRBV5-6 and J usage is TRBJ1-5; D possibly corresponds to TRBD1 (5 bases). The read ends 3 residues before the CDR3 terminus; that terminus is restored from the germline J gene. Germline CDR1 is SGHDT and CDR2 is YYEEEE. The CDR3 extends over 15 amino acids. V lost 0 bases and J 9 bases, leaving 16 bases between the germline ends.

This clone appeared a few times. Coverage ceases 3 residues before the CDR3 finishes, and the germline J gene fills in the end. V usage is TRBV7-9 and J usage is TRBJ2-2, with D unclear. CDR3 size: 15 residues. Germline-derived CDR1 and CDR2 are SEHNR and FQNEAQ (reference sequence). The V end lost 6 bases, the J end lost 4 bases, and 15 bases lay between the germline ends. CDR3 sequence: CASRPLGRGTGELFF. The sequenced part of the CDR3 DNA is TGTGCCAGCAGACCCTTAGGGCGAGGCACCGGGGAG.

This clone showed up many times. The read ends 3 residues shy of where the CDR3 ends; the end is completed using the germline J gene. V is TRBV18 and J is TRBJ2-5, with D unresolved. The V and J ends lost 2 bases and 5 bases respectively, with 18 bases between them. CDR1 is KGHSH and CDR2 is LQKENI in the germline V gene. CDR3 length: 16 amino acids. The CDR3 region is CASSPFNRNPRETQYF. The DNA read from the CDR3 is TGTGCCAGCTCACCATTCAACCGAAATCCACGGGAGACC.

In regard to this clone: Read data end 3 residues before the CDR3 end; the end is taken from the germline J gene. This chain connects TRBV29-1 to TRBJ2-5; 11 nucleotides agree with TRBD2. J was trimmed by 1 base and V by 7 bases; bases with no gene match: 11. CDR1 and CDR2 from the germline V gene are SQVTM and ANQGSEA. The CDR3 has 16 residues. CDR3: CSAEGLAGGRQETQYF. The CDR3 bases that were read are TGCAGCGCCGAGGGGCTAGCGGGGGGACGCCAAGAGACC.

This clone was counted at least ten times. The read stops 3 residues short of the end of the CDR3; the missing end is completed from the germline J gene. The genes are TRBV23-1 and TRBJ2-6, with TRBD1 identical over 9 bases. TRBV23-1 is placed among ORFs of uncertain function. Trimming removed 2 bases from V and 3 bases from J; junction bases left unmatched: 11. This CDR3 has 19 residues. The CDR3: CASSQLQGAHSFGANVLTF. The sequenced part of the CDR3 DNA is TGCGCCAGCAGTCAACTACAGGGGGCCCATTCTTTTGGGGCCAACGTC.

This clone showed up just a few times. The CDR3 is CASSRQGVHEQYF. CDR3 bases read: TGTGCCAGCAGCCGTCAGGGAGTCCACGAG. The chain uses TRBV14 and TRBJ2-7; D tentatively fits TRBD1 or TRBD2 (5 bases each). Coverage ceases 3 residues before the CDR3 finishes, and the germline J gene fills in the end. There are 13 residues in the CDR3. Trimming took 4 bases from V and 5 from J, leaving 12 bases between them. Germline lookup yields CDR1 SGHDN and CDR2 FVKESK.

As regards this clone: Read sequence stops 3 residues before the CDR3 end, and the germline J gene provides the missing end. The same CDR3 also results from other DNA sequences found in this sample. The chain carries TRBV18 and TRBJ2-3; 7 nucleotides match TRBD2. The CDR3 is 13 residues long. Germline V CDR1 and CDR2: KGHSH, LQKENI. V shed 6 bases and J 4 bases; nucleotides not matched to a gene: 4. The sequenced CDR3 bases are TGTGCCAGCTCCCCGAGCGGGGCAGATACG. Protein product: CASSPSGADT. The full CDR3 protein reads CASSPSGADTQYF.

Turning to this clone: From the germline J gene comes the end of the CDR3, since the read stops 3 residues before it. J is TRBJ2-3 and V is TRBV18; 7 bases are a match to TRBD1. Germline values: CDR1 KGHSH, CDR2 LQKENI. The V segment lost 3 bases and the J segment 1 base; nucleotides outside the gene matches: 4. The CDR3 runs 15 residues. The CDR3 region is CASSPTDRGTDTQYF. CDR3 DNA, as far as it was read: TGTGCCAGCTCACCGACCGACAGGGGCACAGATACG. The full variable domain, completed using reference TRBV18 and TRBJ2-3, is NAGVMQNPRHLVRRRGQEARLRCSPMKGHSHVYWYRQLPEEGLKFMVYLQKENIIDESGMPKERFSAEFPKEGPSILRIQQVVRGDSAAYFCASSPTDRGTDTQYFGPGTRLTVL.

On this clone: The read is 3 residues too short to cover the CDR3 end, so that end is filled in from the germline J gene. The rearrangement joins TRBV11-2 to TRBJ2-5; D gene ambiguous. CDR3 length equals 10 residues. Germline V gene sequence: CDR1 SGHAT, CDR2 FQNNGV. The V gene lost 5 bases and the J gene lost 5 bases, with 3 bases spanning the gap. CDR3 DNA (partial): TGTGCCAGCAGCCGGGAGACC. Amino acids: CASSRET. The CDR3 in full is CASSRETQYF.